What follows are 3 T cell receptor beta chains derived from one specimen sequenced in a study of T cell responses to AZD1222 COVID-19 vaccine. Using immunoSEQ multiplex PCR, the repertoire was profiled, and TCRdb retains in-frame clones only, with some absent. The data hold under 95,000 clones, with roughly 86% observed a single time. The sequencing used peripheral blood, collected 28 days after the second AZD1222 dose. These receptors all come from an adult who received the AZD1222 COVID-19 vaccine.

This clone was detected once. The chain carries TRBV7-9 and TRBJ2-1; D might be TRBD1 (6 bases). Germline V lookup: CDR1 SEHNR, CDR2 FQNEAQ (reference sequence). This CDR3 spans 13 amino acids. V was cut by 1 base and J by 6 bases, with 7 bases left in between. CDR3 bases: TGTGCCAGCAGCTTAGGACAGGCCAATGAGCAGTTCTTC. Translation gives CASSLGQANEQFF.

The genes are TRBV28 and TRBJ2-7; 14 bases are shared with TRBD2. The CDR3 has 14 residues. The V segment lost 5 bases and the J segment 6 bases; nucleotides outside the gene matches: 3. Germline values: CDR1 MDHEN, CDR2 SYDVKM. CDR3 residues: CASSRGLAGVEQYF. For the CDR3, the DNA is TGTGCCAGCAGTCGGGGACTAGCGGGAGTCGAGCAGTACTTC.

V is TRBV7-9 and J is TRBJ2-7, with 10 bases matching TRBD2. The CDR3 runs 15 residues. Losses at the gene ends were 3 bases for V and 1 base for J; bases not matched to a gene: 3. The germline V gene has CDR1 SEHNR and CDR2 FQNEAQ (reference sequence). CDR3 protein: CASSFELAGSYEQYF. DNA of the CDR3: TGTGCCAGCAGCTTTGAACTAGCGGGGTCCTACGAGCAGTACTTC.